The clone carrying this T cell receptor beta chain was seen more than once but under ten times. What it binds is unknown. TCRdb reprocessed the 5' RACE reads via MiXCR and lists one record per CDR3 protein. In the table there are roughly 700,000 distinct CDR3 sequences, 19% of which are singletons. This entry belongs to a study of CD8 T cells in ankylosing spondylitis. General study findings and limits: What appeared characteristic of ankylosing spondylitis blood was a TCR beta motif of 7 or 8 highly homologous variants. Earlier reports found some motif variants in synovial fluid and blood in reactive arthritis. Within peripheral blood, clones linked to disease were CD8+ and relatively rare.

Sample: blood, either unsorted or a sorted T cell fraction (not recorded which). The origin of this receptor is a male donor with ankylosing spondylitis.

CDR3 DNA sequence: TGTGCCAGCAGTCCAAGGGGGGGGGCAGAAGCTTTCTTT. Translated: CASSPRGGAEAFF. V and J are TRBV6-1 and TRBJ1-1; TRBD1 is a possible D gene (6 bases). The CDR3 extends over 13 amino acids. Germline V gives CDR1 MNHNS, CDR2 SASEGT. V lost 5 bases and J 8 bases, leaving 15 bases between the germline ends.